The source of this TCR beta chain is a study of identical twins (dated by TCRdb to the mid-2010s). The study in broad terms: To test whether fetal clonotypes persist, this study deep-sequenced TCR alpha and beta repertoires from monozygotic twins, from unrelated adults of various ages, and from cord blood. To rule out contamination, the twin experiments were replicated at different times with different library preparation protocols.

The V end loses 4 bases and the J end loses 2 bases, and a stretch of 10 bases separates them. CDR1 and CDR2 were assigned from the germline V gene as WSHSY and SAAADI. The CDR3 sequence holds 14 residues, the cysteine and phenylalanine included. Only CDR3 DNA remains: 42 bases, in frame from the first base. This clonotype has at least ten counts. Its antigen target is currently unknown. The input lacks base qualities; no much larger clone sits a single base away. Every donor was a healthy Caucasian. Miltenyi CD45RO+ enrichment and human naive T-cell isolation kits were used to isolate memory (CD45RO+) and naive T cells from PBMC. What the work shows at the level of the full study, not this receptor alone: Zero-insertion analyses could be partly confounded by invariant T cells such as MAIT and iNKT, although diverse VJ usage argued against such confounding for most clonotypes. Conclusions relied on cross-sectional statistical analysis, since the same donors could not be followed over many years. Fewer insertions were carried by abundant cord blood beta clonotypes, a similar but weaker trend appeared in young adult naive repertoires, and no such trend appeared in memory repertoires. Compared with coincidental sharing between unrelated individuals, out-of-frame TCR alpha sequences shared between twins had an excess of sequences with low generation probability. The excess sharing between twins in beta out-of-frame sequences was weaker because fewer shared sequences reduced the signal-to-noise ratio. Out-of-frame TCR alpha sharing in monozygotic twins was systematically underestimated by recombination models, whereas sharing between unrelated individuals was in agreement with the recombination models.

Library creation used 5' RACE. The instrument given in TCRdb is Illumina HiSeq 2000. Template switching introduced a universal primer binding site; the final cDNA contained a unique molecular identifier, enabling accurate counting of TCR cDNA molecules. Specific primers in the conserved constant-segment region were used to synthesize first-strand cDNA for the TCR alpha and beta chains. To control for contamination, every cDNA library carried two barcodes: a SMART-Mk sample barcode plus Illumina barcodes. TruSeq adapter sequences and Illumina sample barcodes were added in two successive PCR steps. The Illumina HiSeq platform was used with custom primers to sequence TCR alpha and beta cDNA libraries. Per the source publication's procedure: MiGEC was used to process raw reads and extract unique molecular identifiers, and MiXCR was used to find CDR3 positions. For each individual, recombination models were inferred using an EM algorithm with the repgenHMM and IGoR tools. The tcR package in R was used for shared clonotype analysis, with sharing normalized by the product of cloneset sizes. To study raw recombination free of thymic and clonal selection effects, out-of-frame nonproductive sequences were analyzed. The raw public data were reprocessed by TCRdb itself: fastp quality trimming at Q25, MiXCR clonotype calling, in-frame beta chains only. When rows share a CDR3 protein, they turn into one entry using the most common DNA and genes. The V and J calls follow TCRdb's processing rather than the paper's. This sample has 140,000 to 150,000 distinct CDR3 sequences in its table, and approximately 4% of those were observed once. 8.1% of the sample goes to the ten largest clones.

The sequencing sample was made of memory T cells sorted from blood. The sample's cell subset or site, from its label and the paper: CD45RO+ enriched T cells. The sequence links TRBV10-2 to TRBJ2-3, with the D gene not clear enough to name. The source is a man aged 18 to 30 in good health. The CDR3 in this case is CASSGAPNTDTQYF. The DNA reads TGCGCCAGCAGTGGAGCCCCTAACACAGATACGCAGTATTTT.